Listed here are 18 T cell receptor beta chains from one sample, sequenced in a study of cytomegalovirus exposure and HLA in healthy donors. Primers for the PCR totalled 60 Vbeta and 13 Jbeta. Profiling relied on immunoSEQ multiplex PCR, and the TCRdb table lists in-frame clones only, not all of them. The data hold about 150,000 clones, with roughly 77% observed a single time. Sequencing input: PBMCs. The receptors here all came from a human donor in good health.

V gene TRBV5-1 combines with J gene TRBJ2-1, with 10 nucleotides matching TRBD1. CDR1 and CDR2 (germline): SGHRS, YFSETQ. With V trimmed by 4 bases and J by 4 bases, 5 bases remained unmatched. The CDR3 loop spans 15 amino acids. The CDR3 DNA reads as TGCGCCAGCAGCCTCGGGACAGGGGAATACAATGAGCAGTTCTTC. This gives the protein CASSLGTGEYNEQFF.

The rearrangement joins TRBV5-1 to TRBJ2-5; a possible D gene is TRBD2 (6 bases). The J call may be incorrect, as the DNA end agrees better with TRBJ2-7. This CDR3 spans 16 amino acids. Germline V lookup: CDR1 SGHRS, CDR2 YFSETQ. CDR3 nucleotide sequence: TGCGCCAGCAGCTCGATTCAGGAGGGCAAGAGGTACGAGCAGTACTTC. It codes for CASSSIQEGKRYEQYF.

J is TRBJ2-5 and V is TRBV6-6; possible D gene TRBD2, 5 bases. Per germline, CDR1 MNHNY and CDR2 SVGAGI (reference sequence). The CDR3 runs 14 residues. The V end lost 6 bases, the J end lost 0 bases, and 11 bases lay between the germline ends. The CDR3 sequence is CASSPTGYQETQYF. CDR3 DNA: TGTGCCAGCAGCCCCACGGGGTACCAAGAGACCCAGTACTTC.

The rearrangement uses TRBV6-5 and TRBJ1-2; D gene ambiguous. The CDR3 totals 15 residues. Trimming stripped 6 bases from V and 7 bases from J, with 21 bases between. From germline, CDR1 is MNHEY and CDR2 SVGAGI. The CDR3 coding sequence is TGTGCCAGCAGACCGGGGTCGGATCGTTTTTTTGGCTACACCTTC. Protein sequence: CASRPGSDRFFGYTF.

This chain uses TRBV5-6 with TRBJ1-5, with D possibly being TRBD1 (5 bases). Trimming stripped 2 bases from V and 1 base from J, with 7 bases between. This CDR3 is 14 amino acids long. The germline gives CDR1 SGHDT, CDR2 YYEEEE. CDR3 residues: CASSFGGSNQPQHF. CDR3 nucleotides: TGTGCCAGCAGCTTTGGGGGGAGCAATCAGCCCCAGCATTTT. Based on the CDR3 plus reference TRBV5-6 and TRBJ1-5, the full variable domain is DAGVTQSPTHLIKTRGQQVTLRCSPKSGHDTVSWYQQALGQGPQFIFQYYEEEERQRGNFPDRFSGHQFPNYSSELNVNALLLGDSALYLCASSFGGSNQPQHFGDGTRLSIL.

Of note for this clone: Germline is not matched at one junction end, which may reflect a read error. V usage is TRBV7-9 and J usage is TRBJ1-2; D is unresolved. Germline V gene lookup returns CDR1 SEHNR and CDR2 FQNEAQ (reference sequence). The CDR3 is 14 residues long. The CDR3 sequence: CASSLAVANYGYTF. In DNA, the CDR3 is TGTGCCAGCAGCCTAGCGGTAGCTAACTATGGCTACACCTTC. The whole variable domain, remainder taken from reference TRBV7-9 and TRBJ1-2, is DTGVSQNPRHKITKRGQNVTFRCDPISEHNRLYWYRQTLGQGPEFLTYFQNEAQLEKSRLLSDRFSAERPKGSFSTLEIQRTEQGDSAMYLCASSLAVANYGYTFGSGTRLTVV.

In its sample, this clone was seen once. The chain has TRBV25-1 and TRBJ2-3; 11 bases match TRBD2. With V trimmed by 4 bases and J by 3 bases, 3 bases remained unmatched. Germline CDR1 MGHDK, CDR2 SYGVNS. This CDR3 is 15 amino acids long. DNA of the CDR3: TGTGCCAGCAGTGCGACTAGCGGGGCAACAGATACGCAGTATTTT. Amino acids: CASSATSGATDTQYF.

This clone was seen only a few times. The chain is built from TRBV7-8 and TRBJ2-7, with TRBD1 identical over 7 bases. Germline V lookup: CDR1 SGHVS, CDR2 FQNEAQ. CDR3 length equals 14 residues. Trimming cost V 5 bases and J 2 bases; bases outside gene matches: 6. The CDR3: CASSMGQSTYEQYF. In nucleotides, the CDR3 is TGTGCCAGCAGCATGGGACAGAGTACCTACGAGCAGTACTTC.

V is TRBV4-2 and J is TRBJ1-2, with 10 bases aligning to TRBD1. The ends lost 2 bases at V and 8 bases at J; junction bases unmatched: 5. This CDR3 has 14 amino acids. From germline, CDR1 is LGHNA and CDR2 YNFKEQ. The DNA for the CDR3 is TGTGCCAGCAGCCAACCCGGACAGGGGGGGGGCTACACCTTC. It codes for CASSQPGQGGGYTF.

This rearrangement joins TRBV5-4 to TRBJ1-4; no definite D call. The CDR3 spans 14 residues. Germline-derived CDR1 and CDR2 are SGHNT and YYREEE (reference sequence). Trimming pared 2 bases from V and 0 bases from J, leaving 5 bases between. CDR3 sequence reads: CASSFGATNEKLFF. CDR3 sequence (DNA): TGTGCCAGCAGCTTCGGGGCAACTAATGAAAAACTGTTTTTT.

The gene calls are TRBV6-6 and TRBJ2-3, with D possibly being TRBD2 (5 bases). The V end was cut by 6 bases, the J end by 4 bases, with 14 bases between. The CDR3 has 14 amino acids. Per germline, CDR1 MNHNY and CDR2 SVGAGI (reference sequence). The CDR3 DNA reads TGTGCCAGCAGCGATCTAATCGGGGCAGATACGCAGTATTTT. Its translation is CASSDLIGADTQYF.

The CDR3 DNA follows: TGTGCCAGCCGACAGATATCAACCTACGAGCAGTACTTC. Translating gives CASRQISTYEQYF. The chain carries TRBV27 and TRBJ2-7, with a possible D match to TRBD1 (5 bases). V was cut by 8 bases and J by 2 bases, with 13 bases left in between. CDR1 is MNHEY, CDR2 SMNVEV, per germline (reference sequence). This CDR3 is built from 13 residues.

This clone was seen only a few times. The chain recombines TRBV7-2 with TRBJ2-3, with unresolved D. Germline V gene lookup returns CDR1 SGHTA and CDR2 FQGNSA. The CDR3 runs 14 residues. Trimming took 3 bases from V and 0 from J, leaving 7 bases between them. The CDR3 spells CASSFPPSTDTQYF. The CDR3 DNA is TGTGCCAGCAGCTTCCCTCCTAGCACAGATACGCAGTATTTT.

This rearrangement joins TRBV5-6 to TRBJ2-6; D ambiguous. CDR3 length equals 16 residues. V was pared by 4 bases and J by 2 bases, with 13 bases between. Looked up from germline, CDR1 is SGHDT and CDR2 is YYEEEE. CDR3 in DNA: TGTGCCAGCAGCCACTTTATTCTGGCTGGGGCCAACGTCCTGACTTTC. Translated, it gives CASSHFILAGANVLTF.

The rearrangement joins TRBV30 to TRBJ1-1; the D gene is possibly TRBD1 (6 bases). Germline lookup yields CDR1 GTSNPN and CDR2 SVGIG (reference sequence). V lost 0 bases and J 0 bases, leaving 8 bases between the germline ends. This CDR3 contains 14 residues. CDR3 sequence (DNA): TGTGCCTGGAGTGTATGGGGGCTGAACACTGAAGCTTTCTTT. It specifies CAWSVWGLNTEAFF.

The chain uses TRBV11-2 and TRBJ2-3; D is unresolved. Germline V gene lookup returns CDR1 SGHAT and CDR2 FQNNGV. The CDR3 consists of 14 residues. Trimming left V 5 bases short and J 0 bases short, with 9 bases between. The CDR3 DNA reads TGTGCCAGCAGCCCTTTGACTAGCACAGATACGCAGTATTTT. Protein: CASSPLTSTDTQYF.

This sequence joins TRBV15 and TRBJ1-5; TRBD1 matches 9 bases. Germline CDR1 LNHNV, CDR2 YYDKDF (reference sequence). Unmatched junction bases numbered 4, after V lost 1 base and J lost 6 bases. CDR3 length equals 15 residues. This CDR3 reads CATSRATGGGQPQHF. CDR3 DNA: TGTGCCACCAGCAGAGCCACAGGGGGCGGTCAGCCCCAGCATTTT.

V gene TRBV28 combines with J gene TRBJ1-3; D may be TRBD1 (6 bases). Germline values: CDR1 MDHEN, CDR2 SYDVKM. This CDR3 is built from 18 residues. V was shortened by 4 bases and J by 0 bases, with 19 bases between the two germline ends. In nucleotides, the CDR3 is TGTGCCAGCAGTTCGGGTGGGGCAGGGGCCTACTCTGGAAACACCATATATTTT. This gives the protein CASSSGGAGAYSGNTIYF.